The 14 T cell receptor beta chains listed next were all sequenced from one sample in a study of blood T cell repertoires in COVID-19. TCRdb's table, derived via immunoSEQ multiplex PCR, lists solely in-frame clones and lacks some. The sample yields 200,000 to 300,000 clones, more than 85% seen once. The material sequenced was PBMCs or T cells enriched from blood (not recorded which). The receptors come from a woman in her 30s who had recovered from COVID-19.

The rearrangement joins TRBV15 to TRBJ2-5; possible D gene TRBD1, 6 bases. This CDR3 has 14 amino acids. Germline CDR1 is LNHNV and CDR2 is YYDKDF (reference sequence). Trimming removed 3 bases at V and 5 bases at J, with 13 bases between. Here the CDR3 DNA reads TGTGCCACCAGCAGCCCTCAGGGGATGGAGACCCAGTACTTC. As protein: CATSSPQGMETQYF.

Only a few counts were recorded for this clone. The chain links TRBV6-2 or TRBV6-3 to TRBJ2-1, with no clear D. Trimming stripped 4 bases from V and 3 bases from J, with 19 bases between. There are 17 residues in the CDR3. Germline V CDR1 and CDR2: MNHEY, SVGEGT. The CDR3 DNA reads as TGTGCCAGCAGTTCGTCCGAAGACCGGGTGATCTACAATGAGCAGTTCTTC. Encoded protein: CASSSSEDRVIYNEQFF.

V and J are TRBV4-3 and TRBJ1-1; the D gene is possibly TRBD1 (5 bases). Germline V gives CDR1 LGHNA, CDR2 YSLEER. The CDR3 is made up of 13 amino acids. The V and J ends lost 3 bases and 5 bases respectively, with 10 bases between them. The CDR3 is CASSQAGRTEAFF. The CDR3 coding sequence is TGCGCCAGCAGCCAGGCGGGGCGGACTGAAGCTTTCTTT.

This clone has a handful of counts. The chain has TRBV7-2 and TRBJ2-7; the match to TRBD1 covers 10 bases. CDR3 length equals 15 residues. Germline loops: CDR1 SGHTA, CDR2 FQGNSA. V shed 5 bases and J 7 bases; nucleotides not matched to a gene: 11. This chain's CDR3 is CASSPQGTGDGEQYF. CDR3 in DNA: TGTGCCAGCAGCCCCCAAGGGACAGGGGATGGAGAGCAGTACTTC. Drawing the rest from reference TRBV7-2 and TRBJ2-7, the complete variable domain is GAGVSQSPSNKVTEKGKDVELRCDPISGHTALYWYRQSLGQGLEFLIYFQGNSAPDKSGLPSDRFSAERTGGSVSTLTIQRTQQEDSAVYLCASSPQGTGDGEQYFGPGTRLTVT.

This clone has only a few counts. V usage is TRBV5-1 and J usage is TRBJ1-1, with D possibly matching TRBD1 (6 bases). The CDR3 has 14 residues. V lost 5 bases and J 4 bases, leaving 15 bases between the germline ends. Germline CDR1 is SGHRS and CDR2 is YFSETQ. DNA for the CDR3: TGCGCCAGCAGGTCGTCAGGGGAGGGCACTGAAGCTTTCTTT. Translated: CASRSSGEGTEAFF.

The rearrangement uses TRBV7-2 and TRBJ1-5; D remains unclear. Looked up from germline, CDR1 is SGHTA and CDR2 is FQGNSA. CDR3 size: 14 residues. Trimming pared 5 bases from V and 6 bases from J, leaving 14 bases between. CDR3 amino acids: CASSPRDLGQPQHF. The DNA for the CDR3 is TGTGCCAGCAGCCCCCGTGACTTGGGTCAGCCCCAGCATTTT.

The V and J genes are TRBV7-9 and TRBJ1-5, with a possible D match to TRBD1 (6 bases). The ends were cut back, 3 bases at V and 6 bases at J, with 6 bases in the middle. Germline V gene lookup returns CDR1 SEHNR and CDR2 FQNEAQ (reference sequence). This CDR3 is built from 12 residues. The CDR3, as DNA: TGTGCCAGCAGCTTCAGGGGTCAGCCCCAGCATTTT. This sequence encodes CASSFRGQPQHF.

The chain uses TRBV4-1 and TRBJ1-2; no firm D call. Trimming removed 3 bases from V and 4 bases from J, with 18 bases in between. Germline CDR1 MGHRA, CDR2 YSYEKL. CDR3 length: 16 amino acids. The CDR3 is CASSQSTTGGSYGYTF. DNA of the CDR3: TGCGCCAGCAGCCAGTCTACAACGGGAGGTAGCTATGGCTACACCTTC.

This chain uses TRBV28 with TRBJ1-5; D remains unclear. With 3 bases removed from V and 7 bases from J, the gap between germline ends came to 10 bases. The CDR3 spans 13 residues. Per germline, CDR1 MDHEN and CDR2 SYDVKM. CDR3 amino acids: CASSFDGKQPQHF. The CDR3 DNA follows: TGTGCCAGCAGTTTTGACGGGAAACAGCCCCAGCATTTT.

The rearrangement uses TRBV11-2 and TRBJ2-4; 8 bases line up with TRBD1. Germline CDR1 reads SGHAT; CDR2 reads FQNNGV. CDR3 length: 15 residues. Germline trimming cut 4 bases from V and 4 bases from J; bases unmatched to any gene: 6. The CDR3 DNA sequence: TGTGCCAGCAGCTCTTTCAGGACAGGGAAAAACATTCAGTACTTC. Its translation is CASSSFRTGKNIQYF.

In this sample, this clone turned up a few times. The chain is built from TRBV9 and TRBJ2-3; TRBD2 aligns across 7 bases. CDR3 length: 16 residues. V trimming: 0 bases; J trimming: 0 bases; junction bases outside the gene matches: 4. Germline V gives CDR1 SGDLS, CDR2 YYNGEE. The CDR3 sequence: CASSVAASGSTDTQYF. The CDR3 DNA sequence: TGTGCCAGCAGCGTAGCGGCTAGCGGTAGCACAGATACGCAGTATTTT.

The J gene is TRBJ1-1, the V gene TRBV7-2; D is unclear. Deletions cut 1 base from V and 6 bases from J, with 9 bases between. Germline V gene data show CDR1 as SGHTA and CDR2 as FQGNSA. The CDR3 is made up of 13 amino acids. The CDR3: CASSLVGQPEAFF. CDR3 nucleotides: TGTGCCAGCAGCTTAGTTGGGCAGCCTGAAGCTTTCTTT. Looking up the rest from reference TRBV7-2 and TRBJ1-1 gives the full variable domain: GAGVSQSPSNKVTEKGKDVELRCDPISGHTALYWYRQSLGQGLEFLIYFQGNSAPDKSGLPSDRFSAERTGGSVSTLTIQRTQQEDSAVYLCASSLVGQPEAFFGQGTRLTVV.

The chain employs TRBV10-3 and TRBJ1-1; no reliable D call. V lost 0 bases and J lost 4, with 6 bases in between. Germline lookup yields CDR1 ENHRY and CDR2 SYGVKD. The CDR3 extends over 13 amino acids. The CDR3 here is CAISESEATEAFF. CDR3 bases: TGTGCCATCAGTGAGTCGGAGGCCACTGAAGCTTTCTTT.

The chain couples TRBV24-1 to TRBJ1-5; unclear D gene. V was clipped by 2 bases and J by 7 bases, with 8 bases between them. The CDR3 length is 13 residues. Germline loops: CDR1 KGHDR, CDR2 SFDVKD. CDR3 sequence: CATSDSVSQPQHF. The DNA for the CDR3 is TGTGCCACCAGTGATTCAGTCTCCCAGCCCCAGCATTTT.